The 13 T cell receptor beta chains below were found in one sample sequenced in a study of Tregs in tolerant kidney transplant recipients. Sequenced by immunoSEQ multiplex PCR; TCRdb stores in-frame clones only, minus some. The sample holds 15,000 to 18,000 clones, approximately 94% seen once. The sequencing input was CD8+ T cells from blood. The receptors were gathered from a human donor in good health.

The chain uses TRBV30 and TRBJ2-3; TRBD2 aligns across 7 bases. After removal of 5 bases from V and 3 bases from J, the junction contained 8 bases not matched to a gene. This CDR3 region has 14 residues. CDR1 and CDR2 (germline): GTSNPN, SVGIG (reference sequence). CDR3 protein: CAWDLAGGTDTQYF. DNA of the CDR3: TGTGCCTGGGACTTAGCGGGCGGGACAGATACGCAGTATTTT.

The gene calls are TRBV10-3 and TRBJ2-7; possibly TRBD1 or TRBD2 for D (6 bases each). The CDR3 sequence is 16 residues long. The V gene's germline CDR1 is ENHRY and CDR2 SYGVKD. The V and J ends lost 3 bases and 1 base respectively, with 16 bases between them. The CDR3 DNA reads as TGTGCCATCAGTGAATGGGGGGCTCAATCTTCCTACGAGCAGTACTTC. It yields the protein CAISEWGAQSSYEQYF.

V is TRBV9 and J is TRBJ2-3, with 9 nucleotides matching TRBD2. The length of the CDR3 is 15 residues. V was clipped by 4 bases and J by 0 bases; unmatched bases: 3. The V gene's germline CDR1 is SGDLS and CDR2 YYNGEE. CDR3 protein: CASSPTSGSTDTQYF. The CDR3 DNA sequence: TGTGCCAGCAGCCCCACTAGCGGGAGCACAGATACGCAGTATTTT.

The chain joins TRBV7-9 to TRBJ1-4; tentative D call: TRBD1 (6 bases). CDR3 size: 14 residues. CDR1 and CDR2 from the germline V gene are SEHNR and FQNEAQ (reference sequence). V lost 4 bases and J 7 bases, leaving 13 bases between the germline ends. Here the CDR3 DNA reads TGTGCCAGCAGCTCCGGGGGGGCGAGTGAAAAACTGTTTTTT. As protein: CASSSGGASEKLFF.

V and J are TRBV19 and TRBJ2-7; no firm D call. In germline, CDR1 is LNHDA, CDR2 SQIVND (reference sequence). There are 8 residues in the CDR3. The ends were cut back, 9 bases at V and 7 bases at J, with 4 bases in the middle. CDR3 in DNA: TGTGCCAGGACGGAGCAGTACTTC. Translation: CARTEQYF.

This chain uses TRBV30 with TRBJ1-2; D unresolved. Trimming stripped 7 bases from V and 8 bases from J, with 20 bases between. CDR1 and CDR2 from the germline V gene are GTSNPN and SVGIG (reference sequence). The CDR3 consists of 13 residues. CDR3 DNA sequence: TGTGCCTCGTCCCGGGGTGATAAGTGGGGCTACACCTTC. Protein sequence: CASSRGDKWGYTF.

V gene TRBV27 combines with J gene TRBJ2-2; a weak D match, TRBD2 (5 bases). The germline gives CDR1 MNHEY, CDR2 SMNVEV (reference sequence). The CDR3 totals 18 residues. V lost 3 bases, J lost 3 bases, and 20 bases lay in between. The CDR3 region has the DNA TGTGCCAGCAGTTTTAAGGCGGGTTCGACTACGCACACCGGGGAGCTGTTTTTT. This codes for CASSFKAGSTTHTGELFF.

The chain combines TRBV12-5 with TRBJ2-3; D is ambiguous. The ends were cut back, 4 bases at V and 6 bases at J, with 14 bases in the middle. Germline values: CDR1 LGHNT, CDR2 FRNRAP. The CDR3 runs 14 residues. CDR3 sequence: CASGSWTTTDTQYF. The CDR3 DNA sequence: TGTGCTAGTGGTTCCTGGACGACCACGGATACGCAGTATTTT. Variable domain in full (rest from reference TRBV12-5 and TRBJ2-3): DARVTQTPRHKVTEMGQEVTMRCQPILGHNTVFWYRQTMMQGLELLAYFRNRAPLDDSGMPKDRFSAEMPDATLATLKIQPSEPRDSAVYFCASGSWTTTDTQYFGPGTRLTVL.

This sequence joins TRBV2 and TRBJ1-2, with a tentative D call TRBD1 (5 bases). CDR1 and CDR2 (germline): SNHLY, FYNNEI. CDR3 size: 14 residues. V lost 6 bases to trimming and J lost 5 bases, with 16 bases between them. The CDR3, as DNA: TGTGCCAGCAGGATTCCAGGGAACCCATATGGCTACACCTTC. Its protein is CASRIPGNPYGYTF.

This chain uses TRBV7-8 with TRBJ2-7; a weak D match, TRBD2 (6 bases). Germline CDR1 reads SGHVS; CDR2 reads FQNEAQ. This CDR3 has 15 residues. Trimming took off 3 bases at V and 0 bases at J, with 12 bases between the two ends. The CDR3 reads CASSLFNGGSYEQYF. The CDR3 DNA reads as TGTGCCAGCAGCTTGTTCAACGGGGGCTCCTACGAGCAGTACTTC.

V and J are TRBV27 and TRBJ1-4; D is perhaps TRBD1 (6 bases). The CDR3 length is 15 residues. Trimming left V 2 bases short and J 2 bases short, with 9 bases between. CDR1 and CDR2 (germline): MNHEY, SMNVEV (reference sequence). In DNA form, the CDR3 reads TGTGCCAGCAGTTTAATGGGGGCCACTAATGAAAAACTGTTTTTT. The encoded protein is CASSLMGATNEKLFF.

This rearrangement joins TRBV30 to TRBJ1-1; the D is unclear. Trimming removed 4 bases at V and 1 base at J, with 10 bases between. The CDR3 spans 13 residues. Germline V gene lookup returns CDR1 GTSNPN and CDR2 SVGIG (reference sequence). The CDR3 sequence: CAWTRSRNTEAFF. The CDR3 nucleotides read TGTGCCTGGACGAGGTCCCGGAACACTGAAGCTTTCTTT.

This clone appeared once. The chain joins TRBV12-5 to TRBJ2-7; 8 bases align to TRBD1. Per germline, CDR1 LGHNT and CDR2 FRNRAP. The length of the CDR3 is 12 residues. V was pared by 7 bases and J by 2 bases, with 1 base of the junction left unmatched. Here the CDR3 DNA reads TGTGCTAGTGCAGGGGGCCCCTACGAGCAGTACTTC. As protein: CASAGGPYEQYF.